Detailed here is one T cell receptor beta chain. Its specificity is not known. TCRdb keeps only in-frame clones here, not all; method: immunoSEQ multiplex PCR. This sample carries 30,000 to 40,000 clones, about 78% of them seen once, and the ten largest clones take roughly 3%. This sample stems from a study of regulatory and conventional T cells in RAG deficiency. Overall study results and limits: Compared with controls, unique Treg TCR beta sequences dropped about 110-fold in Omenn syndrome and CID/AS. Shorter CDR3s in all patient subsets; >75% Treg-Tconv overlap in Omenn. Shannon entropy fell and Simpson indices rose in RAG-deficient patients.

Blood CD4+ CD25-low CD127-high conventional T cells supplied the genomic DNA template. Germline V gene sequence: CDR1 MNHNS, CDR2 SASEGT. Between the trimmed V and J ends, which lost 1 base and 7 bases, there was a span of 5 bases. The CDR3 totals 13 residues. These records were also assigned to another study, of regulatory T cells. This second study says: Primers: 52 TRBV forward and 13 TRBJ reverse. Regulatory T cells showed the strongest V-J pair restriction and V/J gene skewing among patient repertoires.

The chain combines TRBV6-1 with TRBJ1-6, with no clear D. The sequencing input was CD4+ effector T cells sorted from blood. The source is a human donor in good health. For the CDR3, the DNA is TGTGCCAGCAGTGAAGTACCCAATTCACCCCTCCACTTT. Its translation: CASSEVPNSPLHF.